These T cell receptor beta chains were read from a single sample in a study of blood T cell repertoires in COVID-19. The protocol was immunoSEQ multiplex PCR, while the TCRdb copy is restricted to in-frame clones and leaves out a portion. The table includes about 95,000 clones, approximately 88% detected once. Sequences were obtained from peripheral blood. The receptors were sampled from a woman between 65 and 79 years old with acute or convalescent COVID-19. CDR3s include the opening cysteine and the closing phenylalanine or tryptophan.

V	J	length	CDR3
TRBV11-2	TRBJ1-2	17	CASSLDPDRVRTYGYTF
TRBV27	TRBJ2-3	19	CASSSPGTSRGTSTDTQYF
TRBV5-1	TRBJ2-7	17	CASSLALKQGARYEQYF
TRBV13	TRBJ1-4	12	CARENSPEKLFF
TRBV6-2/TRBV6-3	TRBJ1-5	14	CASIPGGFSQPQHF
TRBV14	TRBJ2-1	14	CASSQDRGTSGPFF
TRBV5-1	TRBJ2-2	12	CASSQGTGELFF
TRBV6-1	TRBJ2-5	18	CASSEGRVMQRGQETQYF
TRBV7-9	TRBJ2-7	19	CASSLGLRTGTSGTGEQYF
TRBV6-5	TRBJ2-5	13	CASSYSWAGGQYF
TRBV27	TRBJ1-2	14	CASSLKKGNYGYTF
TRBV29-1	TRBJ1-2	13	CSVDLTGGYGYTF
TRBV3-1/TRBV3-2	TRBJ1-2	12	CASSHRDYGYTF
TRBV3-1/TRBV3-2	TRBJ2-1	16	CASSGQHRGLYNEQFF
TRBV28	TRBJ2-5	13	CASLQGTLETQYF
TRBV3-1/TRBV3-2	TRBJ2-3	14	CASSQGGARDTQYF
TRBV6-5	TRBJ1-1	15	CASSYSNRGTTEAFF
TRBV3-1/TRBV3-2	TRBJ2-2	15	CASSLGQGATGELFF